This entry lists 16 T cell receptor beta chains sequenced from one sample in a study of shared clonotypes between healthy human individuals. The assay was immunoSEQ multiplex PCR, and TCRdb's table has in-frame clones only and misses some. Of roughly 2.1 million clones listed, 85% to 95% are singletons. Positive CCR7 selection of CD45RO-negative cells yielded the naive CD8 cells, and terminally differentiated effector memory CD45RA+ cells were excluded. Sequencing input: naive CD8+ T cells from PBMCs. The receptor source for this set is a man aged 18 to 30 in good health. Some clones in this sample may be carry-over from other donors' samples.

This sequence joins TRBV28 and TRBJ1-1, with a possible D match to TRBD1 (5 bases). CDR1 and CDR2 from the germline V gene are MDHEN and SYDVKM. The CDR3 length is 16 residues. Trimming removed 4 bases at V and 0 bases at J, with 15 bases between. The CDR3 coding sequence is TGTGCCAGCAGTTCCAGCTCAGAAGGGGTGAACACTGAAGCTTTCTTT. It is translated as CASSSSSEGVNTEAFF.

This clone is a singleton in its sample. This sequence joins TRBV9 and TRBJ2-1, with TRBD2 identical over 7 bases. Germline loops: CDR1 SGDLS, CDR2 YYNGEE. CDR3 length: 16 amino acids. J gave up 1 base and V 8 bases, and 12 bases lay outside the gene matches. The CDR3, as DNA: TGTGCCAGAGGAGCGGGGCCATTCGGGTCCTACAATGAGCAGTTCTTC. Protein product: CARGAGPFGSYNEQFF.

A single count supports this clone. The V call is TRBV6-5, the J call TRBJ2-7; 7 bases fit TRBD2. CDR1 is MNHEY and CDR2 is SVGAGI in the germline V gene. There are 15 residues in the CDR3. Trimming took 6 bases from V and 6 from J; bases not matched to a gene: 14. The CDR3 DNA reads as TGTGCCAGCAGGCAGCTAGCGGAATTTAGGAGCGAGCAGTACTTC. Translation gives CASRQLAEFRSEQYF.

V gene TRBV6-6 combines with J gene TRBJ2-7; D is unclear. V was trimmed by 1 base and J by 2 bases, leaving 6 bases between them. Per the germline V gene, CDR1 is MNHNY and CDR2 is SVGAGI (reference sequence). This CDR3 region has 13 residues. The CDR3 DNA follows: TGTGCCAGCAGTTACTGGGCTACCTACGAGCAGTACTTC. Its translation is CASSYWATYEQYF.

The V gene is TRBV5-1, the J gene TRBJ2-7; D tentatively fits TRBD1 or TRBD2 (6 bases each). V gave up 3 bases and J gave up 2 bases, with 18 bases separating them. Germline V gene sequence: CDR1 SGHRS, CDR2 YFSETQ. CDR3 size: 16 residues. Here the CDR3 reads CASSSYGGRNPYEQYF. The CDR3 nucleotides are TGCGCCAGCAGCTCCTACGGGGGCAGGAATCCCTACGAGCAGTACTTC.

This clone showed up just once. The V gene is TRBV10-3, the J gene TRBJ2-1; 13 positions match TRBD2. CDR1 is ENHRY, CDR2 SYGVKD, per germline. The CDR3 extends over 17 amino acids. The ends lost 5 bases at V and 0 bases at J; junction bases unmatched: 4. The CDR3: CAISIRTSGSSYNEQFF. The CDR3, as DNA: TGTGCCATCAGTATTCGGACTAGCGGGAGCTCCTACAATGAGCAGTTCTTC.

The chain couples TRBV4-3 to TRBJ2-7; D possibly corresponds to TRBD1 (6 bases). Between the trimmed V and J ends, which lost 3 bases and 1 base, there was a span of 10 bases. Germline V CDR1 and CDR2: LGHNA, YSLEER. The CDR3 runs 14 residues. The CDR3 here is CASSHRTDSYEQYF. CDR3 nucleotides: TGCGCCAGCAGCCACCGGACAGATTCCTACGAGCAGTACTTC.

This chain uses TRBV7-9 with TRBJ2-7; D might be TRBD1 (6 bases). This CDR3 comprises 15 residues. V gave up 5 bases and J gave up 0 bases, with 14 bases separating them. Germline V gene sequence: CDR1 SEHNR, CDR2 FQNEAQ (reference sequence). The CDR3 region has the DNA TGTGCCAGCAGCCCGCCCGGACAGTCCTCCTACGAGCAGTACTTC. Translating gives CASSPPGQSSYEQYF. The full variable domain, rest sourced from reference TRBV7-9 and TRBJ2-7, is DTGVSQNPRHKITKRGQNVTFRCDPISEHNRLYWYRQTLGQGPEFLTYFQNEAQLEKSRLLSDRFSAERPKGSFSTLEIQRTEQGDSAMYLCASSPPGQSSYEQYFGPGTRLTVT.

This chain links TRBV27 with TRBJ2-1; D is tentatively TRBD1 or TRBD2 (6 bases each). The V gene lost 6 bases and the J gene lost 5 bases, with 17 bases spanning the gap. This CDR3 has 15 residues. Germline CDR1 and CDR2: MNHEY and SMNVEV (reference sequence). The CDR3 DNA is TGTGCCAGCAGGGGGGTAGGGGGGCCCAACAATGAGCAGTTCTTC. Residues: CASRGVGGPNNEQFF.

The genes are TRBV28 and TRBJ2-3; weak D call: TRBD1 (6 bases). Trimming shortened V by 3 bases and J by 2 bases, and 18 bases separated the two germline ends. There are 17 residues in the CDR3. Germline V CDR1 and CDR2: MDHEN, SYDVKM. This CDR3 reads CASSFGPGEGFTDTQYF. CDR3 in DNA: TGTGCCAGCAGTTTCGGTCCAGGGGAAGGGTTCACAGATACGCAGTATTTT. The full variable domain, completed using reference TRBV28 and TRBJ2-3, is DVKVTQSSRYLVKRTGEKVFLECVQDMDHENMFWYRQDPGLGLRLIYFSYDVKMKEKGDIPEGYSVSREKKERFSLILESASTNQTSMYLCASSFGPGEGFTDTQYFGPGTRLTVL.

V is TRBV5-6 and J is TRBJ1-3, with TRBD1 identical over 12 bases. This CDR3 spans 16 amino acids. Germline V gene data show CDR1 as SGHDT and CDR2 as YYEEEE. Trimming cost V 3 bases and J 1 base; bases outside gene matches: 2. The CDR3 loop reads CASSWGQGASGNTIYF. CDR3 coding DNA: TGTGCCAGCAGCTGGGGACAGGGGGCGTCTGGAAACACCATATATTTT.

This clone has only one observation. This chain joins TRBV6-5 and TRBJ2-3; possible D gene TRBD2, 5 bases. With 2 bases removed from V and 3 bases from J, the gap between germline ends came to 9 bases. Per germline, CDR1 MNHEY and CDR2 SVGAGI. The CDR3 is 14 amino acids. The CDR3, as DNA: TGTGCCAGCAGTTACGGGGTAGCGACAGATACGCAGTATTTT. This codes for CASSYGVATDTQYF.

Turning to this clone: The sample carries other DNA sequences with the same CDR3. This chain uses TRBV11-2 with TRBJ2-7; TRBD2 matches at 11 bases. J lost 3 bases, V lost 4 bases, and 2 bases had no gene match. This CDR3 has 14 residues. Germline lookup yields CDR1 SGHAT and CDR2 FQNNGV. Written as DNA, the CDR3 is TGTGCCAGCAGCTACGGGACTAGCGGCTACGAGCAGTACTTC. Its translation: CASSYGTSGYEQYF. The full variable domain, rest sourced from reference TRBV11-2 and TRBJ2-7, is EAGVAQSPRYKIIEKRQSVAFWCNPISGHATLYWYQQILGQGPKLLIQFQNNGVVDDSQLPKDRFSAERLKGVDSTLKIQPAKLEDSAVYLCASSYGTSGYEQYFGPGTRLTVT.

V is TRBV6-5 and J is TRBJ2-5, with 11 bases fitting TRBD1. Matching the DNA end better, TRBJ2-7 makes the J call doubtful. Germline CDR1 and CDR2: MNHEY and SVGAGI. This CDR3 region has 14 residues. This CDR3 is CASSPRTGGAEQYF. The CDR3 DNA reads TGTGCCAGCAGTCCCCGGACAGGGGGCGCCGAGCAGTACTTC.

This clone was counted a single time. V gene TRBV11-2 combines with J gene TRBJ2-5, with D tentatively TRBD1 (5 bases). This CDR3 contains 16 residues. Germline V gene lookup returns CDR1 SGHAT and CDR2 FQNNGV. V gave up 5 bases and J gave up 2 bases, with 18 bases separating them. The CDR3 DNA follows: TGTGCCAGCAGCCCTAGATTAGGGGCTGGTCAAGAGACCCAGTACTTC. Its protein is CASSPRLGAGQETQYF.

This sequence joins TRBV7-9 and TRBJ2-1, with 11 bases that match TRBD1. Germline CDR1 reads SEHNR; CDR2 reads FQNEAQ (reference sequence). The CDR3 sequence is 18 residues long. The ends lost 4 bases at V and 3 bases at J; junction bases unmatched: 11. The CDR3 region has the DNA TGTGCCAGCAGCTCACCGCTCCCGGGGACAGGGGGCTACAATGAGCAGTTCTTC. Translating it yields CASSSPLPGTGGYNEQFF. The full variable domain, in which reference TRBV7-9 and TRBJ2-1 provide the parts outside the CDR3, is DTGVSQNPRHKITKRGQNVTFRCDPISEHNRLYWYRQTLGQGPEFLTYFQNEAQLEKSRLLSDRFSAERPKGSFSTLEIQRTEQGDSAMYLCASSSPLPGTGGYNEQFFGPGTRLTVL.